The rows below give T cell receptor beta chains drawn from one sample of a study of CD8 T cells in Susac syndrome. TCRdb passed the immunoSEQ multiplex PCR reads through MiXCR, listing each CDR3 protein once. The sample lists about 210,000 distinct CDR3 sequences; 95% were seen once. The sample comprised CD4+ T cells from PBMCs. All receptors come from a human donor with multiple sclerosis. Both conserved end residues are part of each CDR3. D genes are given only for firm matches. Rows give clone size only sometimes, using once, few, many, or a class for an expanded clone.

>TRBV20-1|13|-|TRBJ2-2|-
CSASSSNTGELFF
TGCAGTGCTAGTTCGTCGAACACCGGGGAGCTGTTTTTT
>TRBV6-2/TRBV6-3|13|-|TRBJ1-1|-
CASSYPPNGEAFF
TGTGCCAGCAGTTATCCGCCTAATGGTGAAGCTTTCTTT
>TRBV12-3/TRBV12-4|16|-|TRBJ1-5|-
CASSLGVGLSNQPQHF
TGTGCCAGCAGTTTGGGAGTGGGGCTGTCCAATCAGCCCCAGCATTTT
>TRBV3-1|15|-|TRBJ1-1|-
CASSYLTAGYTEAFF
TGTGCCAGCAGCTACCTAACGGCGGGGTACACTGAAGCTTTCTTT
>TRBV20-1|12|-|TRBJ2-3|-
CSAGLSTDTQYF
TGCAGTGCTGGACTAAGCACAGATACGCAGTATTTT
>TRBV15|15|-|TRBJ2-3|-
CATSSGIVMGTTQYF
TGTGCCACCAGCAGCGGGATTGTCATGGGGACTACGCAGTATTTT
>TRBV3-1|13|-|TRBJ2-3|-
CASSQHRDSQQYF
TGTGCCAGCAGCCAACACCGGGACTCCCAGCAGTATTTT
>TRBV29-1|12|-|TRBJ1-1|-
CSVGRGDTEAFF
TGCAGCGTTGGGCGGGGGGACACTGAAGCTTTCTTT
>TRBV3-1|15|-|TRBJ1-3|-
CASSQGGTSGNTIYF
TGTGCCAGCAGCCAAGGAGGAACTTCTGGAAACACCATATATTTT
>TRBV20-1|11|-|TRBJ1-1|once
CSARRDTEAFF
TGCAGTGCTAGGAGGGACACTGAAGCTTTCTTT
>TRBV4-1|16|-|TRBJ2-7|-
CASSQDLGRVAYEQYF
TGCGCCAGCAGCCAAGATTTGGGCAGGGTAGCCTACGAGCAGTACTTC
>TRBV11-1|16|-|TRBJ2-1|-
CASSSGQSSSYNEQFF
TGTGCCAGCAGCAGCGGGCAATCGAGCTCCTACAATGAGCAGTTCTTC
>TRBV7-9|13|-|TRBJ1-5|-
CASSLGHSQPQHF
TGTGCCAGCAGCCTGGGACACTCGCAGCCCCAGCATTTT
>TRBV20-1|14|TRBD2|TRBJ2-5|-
CSAPWASGVKTQYF
TGCAGTGCTCCTTGGGCTAGCGGGGTCAAGACCCAGTACTTC
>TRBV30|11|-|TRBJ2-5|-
CAWSPGGTQYF
TGTGCCTGGAGTCCCGGGGGGACCCAGTACTTC
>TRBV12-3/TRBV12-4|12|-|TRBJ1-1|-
CASSLQGTEAFF
TGTGCCAGCAGTTTACAAGGGACTGAAGCTTTCTTT
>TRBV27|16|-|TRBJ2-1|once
CASSLTRPTSYNEQFF
TGTGCCAGCAGTTTAACTAGGCCGACCTCCTACAATGAGCAGTTCTTC
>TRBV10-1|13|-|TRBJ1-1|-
CATRDRLNTEAFF
TGCGCCACCAGAGACAGACTGAACACTGAAGCTTTCTTT
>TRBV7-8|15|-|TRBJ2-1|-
CASSLAGPRYNEQFF
TGTGCCAGCAGCTTAGCAGGGCCCCGGTACAATGAGCAGTTCTTC
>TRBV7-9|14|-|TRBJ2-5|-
CASSLGLAQETQYF
TGTGCCAGCAGCTTAGGTCTAGCCCAGGAGACCCAGTACTTC
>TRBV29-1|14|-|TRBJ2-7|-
CSAIPGGISYEQYF
TGCAGCGCCATCCCAGGGGGGATATCCTACGAGCAGTACTTC
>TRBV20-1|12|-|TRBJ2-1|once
CSASQLDNEQFF
TGCAGTGCTAGTCAACTTGACAATGAGCAGTTCTTC
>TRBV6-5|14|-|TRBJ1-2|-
CASSPQGGDYGYTF
TGTGCCAGCAGCCCTCAAGGAGGGGACTATGGCTACACCTTC
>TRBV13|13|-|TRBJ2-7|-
CASSLGRPYEQYF
TGTGCCAGCAGCTTGGGCAGACCCTACGAGCAGTACTTC
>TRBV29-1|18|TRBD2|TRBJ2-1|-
CSVEVFHSGTSGYNEQFF
TGCAGCGTTGAAGTTTTCCACTCCGGGACTAGCGGATACAATGAGCAGTTCTTC
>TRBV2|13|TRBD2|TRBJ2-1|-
CASSETTGEGQFF
TGTGCCAGCAGTGAGACGACGGGGGAGGGGCAGTTCTTC
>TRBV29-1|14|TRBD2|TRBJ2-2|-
CSVYAGAGTGELFF
TGCAGCGTTTATGCGGGAGCTGGCACCGGGGAGCTGTTTTTT
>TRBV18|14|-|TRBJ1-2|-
CASSPNGTLYGYTF
TGTGCCAGCTCACCAAACGGAACGCTCTATGGCTACACCTTC
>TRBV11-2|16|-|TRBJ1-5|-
CASSTRQVYSNQPQHF
TGTGCCAGCAGCACCAGACAGGTCTATAGCAATCAGCCCCAGCATTTT
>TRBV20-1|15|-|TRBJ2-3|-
CSAYKSWPPPDTQYF
TGCAGTGCTTATAAGAGTTGGCCCCCCCCAGATACGCAGTATTTT
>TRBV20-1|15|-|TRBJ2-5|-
CSARVLTGLQETQYF
TGCAGTGCTAGAGTATTGACCGGGCTGCAAGAGACCCAGTACTTC
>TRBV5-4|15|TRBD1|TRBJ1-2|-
CASSLGTGDLYGYTF
TGTGCCAGCAGCCTAGGGACAGGGGACCTCTATGGCTACACCTTC
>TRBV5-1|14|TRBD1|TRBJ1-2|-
CASSQTGQAPGYTF
TGCGCCAGCAGCCAAACTGGACAGGCTCCAGGCTACACCTTC
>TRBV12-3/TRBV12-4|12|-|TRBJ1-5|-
CASSLTYGPQHF
TGTGCCAGCAGTTTAACGTATGGGCCCCAGCATTTT
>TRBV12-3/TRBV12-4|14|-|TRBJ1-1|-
CASSLRGANTEAFF
TGTGCCAGCAGTTTGCGGGGGGCGAACACTGAAGCTTTCTTT
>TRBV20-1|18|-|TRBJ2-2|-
CSARVLYGVANNTGELFF
TGCAGTGCTAGAGTTCTTTACGGTGTAGCGAACAACACCGGGGAGCTGTTTTTT
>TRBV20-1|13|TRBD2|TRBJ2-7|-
CSAPIAGSGGQYF
TGCAGTGCTCCGATAGCGGGGAGCGGGGGGCAGTACTTC
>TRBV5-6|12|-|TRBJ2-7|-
CASSLRETEQYF
TGTGCCAGCAGCTTGAGGGAGACCGAGCAGTACTTC
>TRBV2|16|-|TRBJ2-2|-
CASSEPGLSNTGELFF
TGTGCCAGCAGCGAACCGGGACTTTCGAACACCGGGGAGCTGTTTTTT
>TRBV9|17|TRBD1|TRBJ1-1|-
CASSVAGQGAFNTEAFF
TGTGCCAGCAGCGTAGCGGGACAGGGGGCGTTCAACACTGAAGCTTTCTTT
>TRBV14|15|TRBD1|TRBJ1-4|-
CASSRRRGESEKLFF
TGTGCCAGCAGCCGGCGCAGGGGGGAATCGGAAAAACTGTTTTTT
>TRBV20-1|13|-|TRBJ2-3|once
CSASPLNTDTQYF
TGCAGTGCTAGCCCACTAAACACAGATACGCAGTATTTT
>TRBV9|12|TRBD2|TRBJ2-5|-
CASSDNGGNEYF
TGTGCCAGCAGCGATAACGGGGGGAATGAGTACTTC
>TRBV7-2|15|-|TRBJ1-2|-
CASSLDLGWRSGYTF
TGTGCCAGCAGCTTAGATCTGGGGTGGAGGTCTGGCTACACCTTC
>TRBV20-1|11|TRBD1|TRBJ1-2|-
CRVQGAGGYTF
TGCAGAGTACAGGGGGCGGGAGGCTACACCTTC
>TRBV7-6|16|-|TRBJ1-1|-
CASSFGSGDMNTEAFF
TGTGCCAGCAGCTTCGGCTCAGGCGACATGAACACTGAAGCTTTCTTT
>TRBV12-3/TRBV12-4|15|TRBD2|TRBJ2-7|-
CASRGRLAGGYEQYF
TGTGCCAGCAGAGGGAGACTAGCGGGAGGCTACGAGCAGTACTTC
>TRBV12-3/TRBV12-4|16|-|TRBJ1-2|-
CASSRTGTHTNYGYTF
TGTGCCAGCAGCCGTACCGGGACACACACTAACTATGGCTACACCTTC
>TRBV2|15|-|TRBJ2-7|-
CASSRQVFRDYEQYF
TGTGCCAGCAGTAGACAGGTCTTCCGGGACTACGAGCAGTACTTC
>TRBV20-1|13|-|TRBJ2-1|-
CSAGGLSGNEQFF
TGCAGTGCTGGGGGGCTTTCCGGCAATGAGCAGTTCTTC
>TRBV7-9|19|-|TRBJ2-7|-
CASSLVVGASGASSYEQYF
TGTGCCAGCAGCTTAGTAGTAGGTGCGTCAGGGGCGTCGTCCTACGAGCAGTACTTC
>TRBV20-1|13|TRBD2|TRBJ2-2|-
CSATSGNTGELFF
TGCAGTGCAACTAGCGGCAACACCGGGGAGCTGTTTTTT
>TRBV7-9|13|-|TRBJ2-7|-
CASSYRDKYEQYF
TGTGCCAGCAGCTACCGGGACAAGTACGAGCAGTACTTC
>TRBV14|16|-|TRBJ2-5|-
CASSQDARTWTETQYF
TGTGCCAGCAGCCAAGACGCTCGAACCTGGACCGAGACCCAGTACTTC
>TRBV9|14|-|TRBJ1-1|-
CASSVAPAKTEAFF
TGTGCCAGCAGCGTAGCCCCCGCGAAAACTGAAGCTTTCTTT